Following are 19 T cell receptor beta chains from one sample sequenced in a study of blood T cells in healthy people across ages. Next came a second PCR, run for about 6 to 11 cycles, which used a sample-barcoded 5' primer along with a J-beta primer mix. TCRdb used MiXCR to reprocess the 5' RACE reads, holding one entry per CDR3 protein. The sample lists approximately 800,000 distinct CDR3 sequences; about 42% were seen once. The sequenced sample was blood. The receptors were gathered from a man aged 80 or over in good health.

J is TRBJ2-1 and V is TRBV6-2 or TRBV6-3; D perhaps matches TRBD1 (6 bases). Germline CDR1 reads MNHEY; CDR2 reads SVGEGT. Trimming took off 7 bases at V and 10 bases at J, with 17 bases between the two ends. This CDR3 is built from 13 residues. In DNA, the CDR3 is TGTGCCAGCAAAGAAACCAGGGGTTGGGAGCAGTTCTTC. It is translated as CASKETRGWEQFF.

The table lists this clonotype with a few counts. The chain combines TRBV7-9 with TRBJ2-1; D may be TRBD1 (6 bases). Germline lookup yields CDR1 SEHNR and CDR2 FQNEAQ (reference sequence). V lost 5 bases to trimming and J lost 5 bases, with 10 bases between them. The CDR3 extends over 13 amino acids. The CDR3 region has the DNA TGTGCCAGCAGCCCTACAGGGAACAATGAGCAGTTCTTC. Its protein is CASSPTGNNEQFF.

The chain is built from TRBV2 and TRBJ1-5; D unclear. Germline lookup yields CDR1 SNHLY and CDR2 FYNNEI. This CDR3 spans 15 amino acids. V shed 3 bases and J shed 0 bases, with 9 bases lying between them. The CDR3: CASSDSRYSNQPQHF. The CDR3 nucleotides are TGTGCCAGCAGTGACTCCCGGTATAGCAATCAGCCCCAGCATTTT.

The chain is built from TRBV30 and TRBJ2-7; tentative D call: TRBD1 (6 bases). Trimming removed 3 bases from V and 2 bases from J, with 14 bases in between. CDR3 length: 14 residues. From germline, CDR1 is GTSNPN and CDR2 SVGIG (reference sequence). The CDR3 protein is CAWRRQDYPYEQYF. As DNA, the CDR3 is TGTGCCTGGAGGCGACAGGATTACCCCTACGAGCAGTACTTC.

The rearrangement links TRBV28 to TRBJ2-1, with 14 bases that match TRBD2. Unmatched junction bases numbered 16, after V lost 6 bases and J lost 0 bases. The germline V gene encodes CDR1 MDHEN and CDR2 SYDVKM. The CDR3 sequence is 21 residues long. The DNA of the CDR3 is TGTGCCAGCAGACCGGGACTAGCGGGAGAAAGGGCCCCAACCTCCTACAATGAGCAGTTCTTC. Protein: CASRPGLAGERAPTSYNEQFF. Full variable domain (remainder filled in from reference TRBV28 and TRBJ2-1): DVKVTQSSRYLVKRTGEKVFLECVQDMDHENMFWYRQDPGLGLRLIYFSYDVKMKEKGDIPEGYSVSREKKERFSLILESASTNQTSMYLCASRPGLAGERAPTSYNEQFFGPGTRLTVL.

V and J are TRBV20-1 and TRBJ2-1, with TRBD2 identical over 8 bases. Germline CDR1 is DFQATT and CDR2 is SNEGSKA (reference sequence). Trimming at V came to 5 bases and at J to 5 bases, leaving 8 bases not matched to a gene. The CDR3 spans 14 residues. The CDR3 region is CSAERGGFNNEQFF. Here the CDR3 DNA reads TGCAGTGCTGAACGGGGGGGCTTTAACAATGAGCAGTTCTTC.

The CDR3 bases are TGTGCCAGCAGCCCCGCTAGCGGGCAACACAATGAGCAGTTCTTC. The encoded protein is CASSPASGQHNEQFF. This chain links TRBV6-2 or TRBV6-3 with TRBJ2-1, with 8 bases identical to TRBD2. This CDR3 has 15 residues. In germline, CDR1 is MNHEY, CDR2 SVGEGT. The ends lost 6 bases at V and 5 bases at J; junction bases unmatched: 9.

This clonotype was counted a few times. The V gene is TRBV7-2, the J gene TRBJ2-1; 8 bases line up with TRBD1. Trimming took 6 bases from V and 6 from J; bases not matched to a gene: 16. CDR3 length equals 17 residues. Germline V CDR1 and CDR2: SGHTA, FQGNSA. The CDR3 DNA sequence: TGTGCCAGCAGTTCCACAGGGGGTCAGTTAACAGGCAATGAGCAGTTCTTC. It codes for CASSSTGGQLTGNEQFF.

The chain is built from TRBV7-9 and TRBJ2-3, with D possibly matching TRBD2 (6 bases). The germline V and J ends were trimmed by 6 bases and 0 bases, with 19 bases remaining between them. This CDR3 comprises 17 residues. Germline V CDR1 and CDR2: SEHNR, FQNEAQ (reference sequence). The CDR3 DNA reads as TGTGCCAGCAGACCGGGAGTCGCTGGGTTTAGCACAGATACGCAGTATTTT. Protein product: CASRPGVAGFSTDTQYF.

The CDR3 is CASSRQGPTPGEQFF. Written as DNA, the CDR3 is TGTGCCAGCAGTAGACAGGGGCCCACCCCAGGTGAGCAGTTCTTC. V and J are TRBV2 and TRBJ2-1; 8 nucleotides match TRBD1. With V trimmed by 5 bases and J by 9 bases, 12 bases remained unmatched. Germline V gives CDR1 SNHLY, CDR2 FYNNEI. The CDR3 sequence is 15 residues long.

The rearrangement links TRBV20-1 to TRBJ2-1; D may match TRBD1 or TRBD2 (7 bases each). Trimming pared 2 bases from V and 10 bases from J, leaving 15 bases between. Germline V gene sequence: CDR1 DFQATT, CDR2 SNEGSKA (reference sequence). There are 13 residues in the CDR3. The CDR3 nucleotides are TGCAGTGCTAGAAGGCGGGAGACAGGGGAGCAGTTCTTC. This codes for CSARRRETGEQFF.

This clonotype was observed a handful of times. This chain connects TRBV4-3 to TRBJ2-1; D possibly corresponds to TRBD2 (6 bases). CDR1 LGHNA and CDR2 YSLEER come from the germline V gene. Trimming pared 0 bases from V and 2 bases from J, leaving 11 bases between. The CDR3 runs 16 residues. The CDR3 DNA reads TGCGCCAGCAGCCAAGAAGCGGGTCGGGCCTACAATGAGCAGTTCTTC. Amino acids: CASSQEAGRAYNEQFF.

This clonotype has ten or more counts. The chain couples TRBV7-2 to TRBJ2-5; 10 bases are a match to TRBD2. The CDR3 sequence is 13 residues long. The germline V gene has CDR1 SGHTA and CDR2 FQGNSA. V dropped 7 bases and J dropped 4; count of bases not matched to a gene: 3. The CDR3 spells CASTSSGRETQYF. The DNA for the CDR3 is TGTGCCAGCACCTCTAGCGGGAGAGAGACCCAGTACTTC.

Concerning this clonotype itself: An end of the junction differs from the germline gene, which may be a read error. The chain employs TRBV10-3 and TRBJ1-4, with D possibly being TRBD1 (5 bases). The CDR3 is 13 residues long. Looked up from germline, CDR1 is ENHRY and CDR2 is SYGVKD. CDR3 bases: TGTGCCATCAGAGACGGGGCTAATGAAAGACTGTTTTTT. Residues: CAIRDGANERLFF.

This chain joins TRBV30 and TRBJ1-6, with a tentative D call TRBD1 (5 bases). The ends were cut back, 0 bases at V and 9 bases at J, with 9 bases in the middle. The CDR3 loop spans 13 amino acids. Germline V gene lookup returns CDR1 GTSNPN and CDR2 SVGIG (reference sequence). The CDR3 bases are TGTGCCTGGAGTGTACCGGGGGTTTCACCCCTCCACTTT. The encoded protein is CAWSVPGVSPLHF.

Concerning this clonotype itself: One junction end does not reproduce the germline sequence, and a read error may be involved. The genes are TRBV27 and TRBJ2-1; 7 bases match TRBD2. The germline CDR1 and CDR2 sequences are MNHEY and SMNVEV (reference sequence). CDR3 size: 15 residues. This CDR3 reads CASRKTSVSYNKQFF. The CDR3 nucleotides read TGTGCCAGCAGGAAAACTAGCGTTTCCTACAATAAGCAGTTCTTC.

This clonotype was picked up a small number of times. The V call is TRBV6-5, the J call TRBJ1-2, with a weak D call TRBD1 (6 bases). Trimming took off 5 bases at V and 7 bases at J, with 17 bases between the two ends. Germline CDR1 and CDR2: MNHEY and SVGAGI. The CDR3 is 14 amino acids. The CDR3 region is CASSHRWGQGGYTF. CDR3 bases: TGTGCCAGCAGTCACCGGTGGGGGCAGGGTGGCTACACCTTC.

The rearrangement joins TRBV18 to TRBJ2-7; possible D gene TRBD2, 5 bases. Germline V gives CDR1 KGHSH, CDR2 LQKENI. V dropped 0 bases and J dropped 3 bases, with 9 bases sitting between them. The CDR3 is 14 amino acids. The CDR3: CASSPPSAVYEQYF. The CDR3 DNA follows: TGTGCCAGCTCACCACCTAGCGCCGTCTACGAGCAGTACTTC. The full variable domain, its missing parts supplied by reference TRBV18 and TRBJ2-7, is NAGVMQNPRHLVRRRGQEARLRCSPMKGHSHVYWYRQLPEEGLKFMVYLQKENIIDESGMPKERFSAEFPKEGPSILRIQQVVRGDSAAYFCASSPPSAVYEQYFGPGTRLTVT.

As regards this clonotype: A clone one base away is much larger, so this may be a read error. The chain couples TRBV27 to TRBJ2-5; 8 bases map to TRBD2. With V trimmed by 5 bases and J by 7 bases, 21 bases remained unmatched. The germline V gene encodes CDR1 MNHEY and CDR2 SMNVEV (reference sequence). The CDR3 runs to 18 residues. CDR3 nucleotides: TGTGCCAGCAGTCCCGGATATCAGCGGGGGATCAAGATGGGGACCCAGTACTTC. Translating gives CASSPGYQRGIKMGTQYF.